This TCR beta chain was sequenced in a study of blood T cell repertoires in COVID-19. Some clones are missing from TCRdb's copy, which holds only in-frame ones; the method was immunoSEQ multiplex PCR. The sample includes about 370,000 clones, about 89% of them seen just once. Trimming stripped 3 bases from V and 2 bases from J, with 8 bases between. The CDR3 totals 13 residues. In germline, CDR1 is SGDLS, CDR2 YYNGEE. Sequencing was carried out using peripheral blood. The sequence was obtained from a woman in her twenties or thirties with COVID-19, enrolled during active disease. This sequence joins TRBV9 and TRBJ1-2, with a possible D match to TRBD1 (5 bases). DNA for the CDR3: TGTGCCAGCAGCGGGGGCAAAAACTATGGCTACACCTTC. Amino acid sequence: CASSGGKNYGYTF.